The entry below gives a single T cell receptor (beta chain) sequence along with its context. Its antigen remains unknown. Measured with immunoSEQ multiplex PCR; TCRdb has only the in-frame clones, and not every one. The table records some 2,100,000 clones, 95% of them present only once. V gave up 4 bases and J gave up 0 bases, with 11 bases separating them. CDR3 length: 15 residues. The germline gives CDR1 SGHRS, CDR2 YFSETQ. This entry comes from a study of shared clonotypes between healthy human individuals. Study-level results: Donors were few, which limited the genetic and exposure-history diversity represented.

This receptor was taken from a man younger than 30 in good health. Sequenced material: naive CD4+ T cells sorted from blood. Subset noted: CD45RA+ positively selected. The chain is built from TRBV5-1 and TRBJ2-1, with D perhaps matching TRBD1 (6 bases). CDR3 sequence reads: CASSTRTDSYNEQFF. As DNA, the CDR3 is TGCGCCAGCAGCACCCGGACAGACTCCTACAATGAGCAGTTCTTC.